Described below is a single T cell receptor (beta chain) sequence and its context. The data are from a study of blood T cell repertoires in COVID-19. The method was immunoSEQ multiplex PCR; TCRdb's version includes in-frame clones alone and lacks a portion of them. The sample has more than 100,000 clones; around 88% are singletons. Per germline, CDR1 SGHVS and CDR2 FQNEAQ. The junction had 5 bases not matched to a gene; V was cut back by 1 base and J by 2 bases. The CDR3 totals 15 residues. The chain recombines TRBV7-8 with TRBJ2-7, with 7 positions matching TRBD2. This clonotype originated in a woman aged 45-65 years with active or convalescent COVID-19. The specimen sequenced was peripheral blood. This chain's CDR3 is CASSLEAGVTYEQYF. The CDR3, as DNA: TGTGCCAGCAGCTTAGAGGCGGGAGTAACCTACGAGCAGTACTTC.